A selection of T cell receptor beta chains follows, all from one sample in a study of blood T cell repertoires in COVID-19. Assay used: immunoSEQ multiplex PCR; TCRdb lists only in-frame clones, some missing. The profile shows 340,000 or so clones, around nine tenths of them singletons. The sample comprised peripheral blood. The receptor set was obtained from a man aged 50-59 years with active or convalescent COVID-19. Each CDR3 is given with its conserved first and last residue. A D gene is named only where the DNA matches it firmly. Expanded clones get a size class; other rows say once, few or many, or leave the size out.

d_gene,v_gene,abundance,j_gene,CDR3nt,CDR3aa
TRBD1,TRBV28,-,TRBJ1-2,TGTGCCAGCAGTTCCAACGGACAGGGTGGCTACACCTTC,CASSSNGQGGYTF
TRBD2,TRBV9,-,TRBJ2-7,TGTGCCAGCAGCGTAGAAGAACGGCTAGCGGGAGTCGAGCAGTACTTC,CASSVEERLAGVEQYF
-,TRBV4-2,-,TRBJ1-3,TGTGCCAGCAGCCAAGATAGGTCGGAGGGAAACACCATATATTTT,CASSQDRSEGNTIYF
-,TRBV19,-,TRBJ1-6,TGTGCCAGTAGTCGACAGGACTCTAATTCACCCCTCCACTTT,CASSRQDSNSPLHF
TRBD2,TRBV29-1,-,TRBJ2-5,TGCAGCGTTGAGGGTCGCCGACTAGCGGGGGGCCAAGAGACCCAGTACTTC,CSVEGRRLAGGQETQYF
TRBD1,TRBV7-6,-,TRBJ2-5,TGTGCCAGCAGCCTCGGGACAGTCCAAGAGACCCAGTACTTC,CASSLGTVQETQYF
-,TRBV7-9,-,TRBJ2-5,TGTGCCAGCAGTCGTACAGGACGGCCGGAAGAGACCCAGTACTTC,CASSRTGRPEETQYF
-,TRBV7-9,-,TRBJ1-1,TGTGCCAGCAGCTTAGTGGTTAGCGCCGGGGAAGCTTTCTTT,CASSLVVSAGEAFF
TRBD1,TRBV3-1/TRBV3-2,-,TRBJ1-5,TGTGCCAGCAGCCACGAACCGGGACAGATAAATCAGCCCCAGCATTTT,CASSHEPGQINQPQHF
-,TRBV18,once,TRBJ1-1,TGTGCCAGCTCACCAGGGAGCCGGATGAACACTGAAGCTTTCTTT,CASSPGSRMNTEAFF
TRBD2,TRBV19,-,TRBJ2-1,TGTGCCAGTAGTATAGGGACTAGCTACAATGAGCAGTTCTTC,CASSIGTSYNEQFF
-,TRBV2,-,TRBJ2-4,TGTGCCAGCAGTGAAATGGGACAACGAGCCAAAAACATTCAGTACTTC,CASSEMGQRAKNIQYF
-,TRBV7-2,few,TRBJ1-5,TGTGCCAGTCAGAATAGCAATCAGCCCCAGCATTTT,CASQNSNQPQHF
-,TRBV5-1,-,TRBJ1-1,TGCGCCAGCAGCTCAGGGGTAGTGAACACTGAAGCTTTCTTT,CASSSGVVNTEAFF
-,TRBV3-1/TRBV3-2,-,TRBJ1-6,TGTGCCAGCAGCAGTAATGGTCCCATCATACATCATAATTCACCCCTCCACTTT,CASSSNGPIIHHNSPLHF
TRBD2,TRBV2,-,TRBJ2-1,TGTGCCAGCAGTGGTCGACTAGCGGGTTACAATGAGCAGTTCTTC,CASSGRLAGYNEQFF
-,TRBV10-3,-,TRBJ2-2,TGTGCCATCAGTGATCCGCCCGGACTATTTGCGGGCGGGGAGCTGTTTTTT,CAISDPPGLFAGGELFF